Shown below are 32 T cell receptor beta chains from a single sample sequenced in a study of T cell changes during pregnancy in multiple sclerosis. Sequenced by immunoSEQ multiplex PCR; TCRdb stores in-frame clones only, minus some. The sample consists of about 40,000 clones, 90% of them appearing once. Specimen: CD4+ T cells from peripheral blood mononuclear cells, collected in the third trimester of pregnancy. All receptors derive from a female donor with multiple sclerosis, enrolled in a pregnancy study.

The chain carries TRBV10-3 and TRBJ1-1; TRBD1 matches 8 bases. The CDR3 sequence is 14 residues long. Germline values: CDR1 ENHRY, CDR2 SYGVKD. Trimming took 10 bases from V and 3 from J; bases not matched to a gene: 10. The CDR3 loop is CATRSTGGHTEAFF. The DNA of the CDR3 is TGTGCCACCAGGTCTACAGGGGGGCACACTGAAGCTTTCTTT.

The rearrangement uses TRBV19 and TRBJ2-7; 12 bases map to TRBD1. CDR1 and CDR2 from the germline V gene are LNHDA and SQIVND (reference sequence). The CDR3 extends over 15 amino acids. Trimming cost V 6 bases and J 6 bases; bases outside gene matches: 9. CDR3 nucleotide sequence: TGTGCCAGTAGCCTCCCGGGGACAGGGGGCCTCGAGCAGTACTTC. Translation gives CASSLPGTGGLEQYF.

This chain uses TRBV28 with TRBJ2-7; 12 bases align to TRBD2. CDR3 length: 16 residues. Trimming cost V 3 bases and J 2 bases; bases outside gene matches: 5. Germline CDR1 MDHEN, CDR2 SYDVKM. The CDR3 bases are TGTGCCAGCAGTTTGACTAGCGGGAGCAAGCCCTACGAGCAGTACTTC. The encoded protein is CASSLTSGSKPYEQYF.

The chain is built from TRBV6-6 and TRBJ2-5; TRBD2 agrees at 8 bases. Germline trimming cut 11 bases from V and 4 bases from J; bases unmatched to any gene: 9. The CDR3 sequence is 13 residues long. CDR1 and CDR2 (germline): MNHNY, SVGAGI (reference sequence). In nucleotides, the CDR3 is TGTGCCTCGGGGGGGGAGGGCCCAGAGACCCAGTACTTC. It codes for CASGGEGPETQYF.

The chain employs TRBV12-5 and TRBJ1-6, with D perhaps matching TRBD1 (6 bases). Trimming removed 1 base from V and 15 bases from J, with 16 bases in between. CDR1 is LGHNT and CDR2 is FRNRAP in the germline V gene. The CDR3 has 14 amino acids. The CDR3 protein is CASGLATPRGHLHF. DNA of the CDR3: TGTGCTAGTGGTTTGGCTACACCCAGGGGACACCTCCACTTT.

The chain joins TRBV29-1 to TRBJ2-3, with D uncertain. In germline, CDR1 is SQVTM, CDR2 ANQGSEA. CDR3 length: 13 residues. The V and J ends lost 7 bases and 0 bases respectively, with 11 bases between them. The CDR3 is CSAPSRSTDTQYF. The CDR3 coding sequence is TGCAGCGCACCTAGTAGGAGCACAGATACGCAGTATTTT.

J is TRBJ2-3 and V is TRBV7-3; the D gene is possibly TRBD1 (5 bases). Between the trimmed V and J ends, which lost 2 bases and 0 bases, there was a span of 6 bases. The CDR3 is 14 residues long. CDR1 SGHTA and CDR2 FQGTGA come from the germline V gene. CDR3 DNA sequence: TGTGCCAGCAGCTTATACAGGAGCACAGATACGCAGTATTTT. Its translation is CASSLYRSTDTQYF.

This clone came up once. The chain recombines TRBV5-1 with TRBJ1-1; D unresolved. V lost 3 bases, J lost 2 bases, and 14 bases lay in between. CDR3 length: 15 residues. Germline CDR1 and CDR2: SGHRS and YFSETQ. CDR3 amino acids: CASSSSRGSNTEAFF. The CDR3 DNA reads as TGCGCCAGCAGCTCCTCCCGGGGATCCAACACTGAAGCTTTCTTT.

This chain uses TRBV4-2 with TRBJ2-2; D gene uncertain. The germline V gene encodes CDR1 LGHNA and CDR2 YNFKEQ. The V and J ends lost 2 bases and 3 bases respectively, with 4 bases between them. CDR3 length: 13 residues. The CDR3 region is CASSQYYTGELFF. CDR3 sequence (DNA): TGTGCCAGCAGCCAATACTACACCGGGGAGCTGTTTTTT.

The chain links TRBV29-1 to TRBJ1-1, with 8 positions matching TRBD1. The V and J ends lost 6 bases and 1 base, in that order; junction bases with no gene match: 4. The CDR3 runs to 13 residues. CDR1 and CDR2 (germline): SQVTM, ANQGSEA. As DNA, the CDR3 is TGCAGCGTCCGACAGGGGTCGAACACTGAAGCTTTCTTT. Its protein is CSVRQGSNTEAFF.

The V and J genes are TRBV5-8 and TRBJ2-1; 7 bases agree with TRBD2. Germline V CDR1 and CDR2: SGHTS, YDEGEE. Losses at the gene ends were 4 bases for V and 3 bases for J; bases not matched to a gene: 10. The CDR3 runs 16 residues. Written as DNA, the CDR3 is TGTGCCAGCAGCCTGGGGGAGGTAGCGGGCTACAATGAGCAGTTCTTC. Its translation is CASSLGEVAGYNEQFF. Based on the CDR3 plus reference TRBV5-8 and TRBJ2-1, the full variable domain is EAGVTQSPTHLIKTRGQQATLRCSPISGHTSVYWYQQALGLGLQFLLWYDEGEERNRGNFPPRFSGRQFPNYSSELNVNALELEDSALYLCASSLGEVAGYNEQFFGPGTRLTVL.

The chain is built from TRBV29-1 and TRBJ2-1; no clear D. The V end lost 4 bases, the J end lost 5 bases, and 3 bases lay between the germline ends. The V gene's germline CDR1 is SQVTM and CDR2 ANQGSEA. The CDR3 spans 10 residues. DNA for the CDR3: TGCAGCGTTGCCGACAATGAGCAGTTCTTC. Protein: CSVADNEQFF.

This clone was counted a single time. The chain couples TRBV28 to TRBJ2-3, with D tentatively TRBD1 (5 bases). This CDR3 region has 13 residues. Germline CDR1 and CDR2: MDHEN and SYDVKM. V lost 6 bases to trimming and J lost 2 bases, with 9 bases between them. The CDR3 loop reads CASRKGFTDTQYF. Here the CDR3 DNA reads TGTGCCAGCAGGAAGGGGTTCACAGATACGCAGTATTTT.

Notes on this clone: At one boundary the junction diverges from the germline segment, which might be a read error. The same CDR3 also results from other DNA sequences found in this sample. This chain joins TRBV4-2 and TRBJ2-6; 7 bases agree with TRBD2. The CDR3 runs 15 residues. The germline CDR1 and CDR2 sequences are LGHNA and YNFKEQ. CDR3 bases: TGTGCTAGCAGCCAAGGACTAGCTGGGGCCAACGTCCTGACTTTC. Translation gives CASSQGLAGANVLTF.

The chain employs TRBV5-5 and TRBJ2-7; 12 nucleotides match TRBD1. Germline trimming cut 4 bases from V and 4 bases from J; bases unmatched to any gene: 12. Germline V lookup: CDR1 SGHKS, CDR2 YYEKEE (reference sequence). This CDR3 comprises 17 residues. In DNA, the CDR3 is TGTGCCAGCAGCCCCCTGACCGGGACAGGGGGCTTGTACGAGCAGTACTTC. It specifies CASSPLTGTGGLYEQYF.

This chain links TRBV15 with TRBJ2-5; the match to TRBD2 covers 7 bases. Losses at the gene ends were 2 bases for V and 13 bases for J; bases not matched to a gene: 13. There are 14 residues in the CDR3. Germline values: CDR1 LNHNV, CDR2 YYDKDF (reference sequence). CDR3: CATSRPGASGERYF. The DNA for the CDR3 is TGTGCCACCAGCAGACCTGGCGCCAGCGGGGAAAGGTACTTC.

This chain links TRBV5-1 with TRBJ1-1; 9 bases agree with TRBD1. Germline CDR1 reads SGHRS; CDR2 reads YFSETQ. There are 15 residues in the CDR3. V shed 0 bases and J 3 bases; nucleotides not matched to a gene: 3. The CDR3 spells CASSLGGTGYTEAFF. The CDR3 DNA reads TGCGCCAGCAGCTTGGGGGGGACAGGGTACACTGAAGCTTTCTTT.

V usage is TRBV6-6 and J usage is TRBJ2-7; a weak D match, TRBD1 (6 bases). The V end was cut by 0 bases, the J end by 5 bases, with 14 bases between. The germline CDR1 and CDR2 sequences are MNHNY and SVGAGI (reference sequence). The length of the CDR3 is 15 residues. The CDR3 bases are TGTGCCAGCAGTTACTCGCGGACAGCCGGACACGAGCAGTACTTC. Translation gives CASSYSRTAGHEQYF.

CDR3 residues: CASSYQGLLPDTQYF. The CDR3 DNA reads as TGTGCCAGCAGTTATCAGGGGCTTTTACCAGATACGCAGTATTTT. J is TRBJ2-3 and V is TRBV6-5, with D tentatively TRBD1 (6 bases). The CDR3 spans 15 residues. Germline-derived CDR1 and CDR2 are MNHEY and SVGAGI. Between the trimmed V and J ends, which lost 3 bases and 4 bases, there was a span of 14 bases.

V usage is TRBV19 and J usage is TRBJ1-1; the D is unclear. The CDR3 runs 13 residues. Trimming left V 5 bases short and J 0 bases short, with 7 bases between. CDR1 is LNHDA and CDR2 is SQIVND in the germline V gene (reference sequence). The CDR3 loop is CASSPFMNTEAFF. The CDR3 nucleotides read TGTGCCAGTAGTCCCTTTATGAACACTGAAGCTTTCTTT.

Only one count was recorded for this clone. The CDR3 DNA is TGTGCCAGCAGCTTAGCCGGGACAGGGAGGAAGCAGTACTTC. This gives the protein CASSLAGTGRKQYF. The gene calls are TRBV7-9 and TRBJ2-7; 9 nucleotides line up with TRBD1. The V and J ends lost 0 bases and 8 bases, in that order; junction bases with no gene match: 5. From germline, CDR1 is SEHNR and CDR2 FQNEAQ (reference sequence). The CDR3 runs 14 residues.

The rearrangement uses TRBV9 and TRBJ2-1, with TRBD2 matching 9 bases. Germline lookup yields CDR1 SGDLS and CDR2 YYNGEE. J gave up 4 bases and V 4 bases, and 6 bases lay outside the gene matches. The CDR3 totals 15 residues. The CDR3 nucleotides are TGTGCCAGCAGCCTGACTAGCGGTCTTTACAATGAGCAGTTCTTC. It is translated as CASSLTSGLYNEQFF.

The chain is built from TRBV29-1 and TRBJ2-7, with 10 bases matching TRBD2. The trim removed 6 bases at V and 2 bases at J, leaving 7 bases unmatched. Per the germline V gene, CDR1 is SQVTM and CDR2 is ANQGSEA. This CDR3 spans 14 amino acids. The CDR3 spells CSVGTSARAYEQYF. The CDR3 DNA reads as TGCAGCGTCGGGACTAGCGCCAGGGCCTACGAGCAGTACTTC.

This clone was recorded a few times. J is TRBJ1-2 and V is TRBV4-2; TRBD1 is a possible D gene (5 bases). The V end was cut by 4 bases, the J end by 4 bases, with 13 bases between. The germline CDR1 and CDR2 sequences are LGHNA and YNFKEQ. The CDR3 contains 14 residues. For the CDR3, the DNA is TGTGCCAGCAGCCTCGACCGTGACAGCTATGGCTACACCTTC. It codes for CASSLDRDSYGYTF.

The rearrangement links TRBV5-1 to TRBJ2-7; tentative D call: TRBD2 (6 bases). This CDR3 has 14 residues. The ends were cut back, 2 bases at V and 0 bases at J, with 9 bases in the middle. Germline CDR1 and CDR2: SGHRS and YFSETQ. CDR3 in amino acids: CASSFGGSSYEQYF. The CDR3 DNA reads TGCGCCAGCAGCTTTGGGGGGAGCTCCTACGAGCAGTACTTC.

The J gene is TRBJ2-7, the V gene TRBV2; D is unclear. Germline loops: CDR1 SNHLY, CDR2 FYNNEI. This CDR3 comprises 14 residues. V lost 1 base, J lost 2 bases, and 9 bases lay in between. CDR3 nucleotides: TGTGCCAGCAGTGAAGTAGCTCTAGCCTACGAGCAGTACTTC. Residues: CASSEVALAYEQYF.

The rearrangement joins TRBV19 to TRBJ1-1; 7 nucleotides match TRBD1. Germline CDR1 is LNHDA and CDR2 is SQIVND (reference sequence). Trimming cost V 5 bases and J 1 base; bases outside gene matches: 13. The CDR3 covers 17 residues. The CDR3 DNA is TGTGCCAGTAGTTTGAGGACAGGCAGCGCTGCGAACACTGAAGCTTTCTTT. Residues: CASSLRTGSAANTEAFF. The full variable domain, completed using reference TRBV19 and TRBJ1-1, is DGGITQSPKYLFRKEGQNVTLSCEQNLNHDAMYWYRQDPGQGLRLIYYSQIVNDFQKGDIAEGYSVSREKKESFPLTVTSAQKNPTAFYLCASSLRTGSAANTEAFFGQGTRLTVV.

The chain combines TRBV7-2 with TRBJ2-5; D gene ambiguous. V gave up 2 bases and J gave up 2 bases, with 6 bases separating them. The CDR3 totals 13 residues. Germline V gene lookup returns CDR1 SGHTA and CDR2 FQGNSA. Written as DNA, the CDR3 is TGTGCCAGCAGCTTATCCCCACAAGAGACCCAGTACTTC. Translated, it gives CASSLSPQETQYF.

The chain joins TRBV18 to TRBJ1-5; D might be TRBD1 (6 bases). V gave up 2 bases and J gave up 6 bases, with 11 bases separating them. Germline CDR1 reads KGHSH; CDR2 reads LQKENI. The CDR3 is 14 residues long. The chain's CDR3 is CASSPGQTGQPQHF. The DNA of the CDR3 is TGTGCCAGCTCACCAGGACAGACGGGTCAGCCCCAGCATTTT.

This rearrangement joins TRBV18 to TRBJ1-3; 8 bases agree with TRBD1. Trimming at V came to 2 bases and at J to 2 bases, leaving 8 bases not matched to a gene. Germline V gene sequence: CDR1 KGHSH, CDR2 LQKENI. The CDR3 spans 17 residues. CDR3 residues: CASSPNGQGGTGNTIYF. CDR3 DNA: TGTGCCAGCTCACCAAACGGACAGGGTGGGACTGGAAACACCATATATTTT.

The rearrangement joins TRBV5-1 to TRBJ2-2; the D is unclear. V was clipped by 8 bases and J by 2 bases, with 10 bases between them. This CDR3 is 13 amino acids long. CDR1 is SGHRS, CDR2 YFSETQ, per germline. CDR3 region: CASSTSNTGELFF. The CDR3, as DNA: TGCGCCAGTAGCACTTCAAACACCGGGGAGCTGTTTTTT.

V usage is TRBV28 and J usage is TRBJ2-7, with D possibly matching TRBD2 (6 bases). The CDR3 is 17 residues long. Germline assignment: CDR1 MDHEN and CDR2 SYDVKM. Trimming removed 3 bases from V and 3 bases from J, with 21 bases in between. The CDR3 DNA reads as TGTGCCAGCAGTTTCCATCACAGAGCCGGGAGTAACTACGAGCAGTACTTC. Translating it yields CASSFHHRAGSNYEQYF.